What follows is one T cell receptor (beta chain) and its context. TCRdb used MiXCR to reprocess the RT-PCR reads, holding one entry per CDR3 protein. The sample yields about 680,000 distinct CDR3 sequences, about 14% seen once. This CDR3 contains 14 residues. Between the trimmed V and J ends, which lost 3 bases and 2 bases, there was a span of 8 bases. This TCR came from a female donor in good health, serving as a healthy control. The chain joins TRBV12-3 or TRBV12-4 to TRBJ1-3; D is unclear. Sequenced sample: memory CD4+ T cells from blood. CDR3 protein: CASSFDGAGNTIYF. In DNA, the CDR3 is TGTGCCAGCAGTTTCGATGGGGCTGGAAACACCATATATTTT.